This T cell receptor beta chain was identified during a study of CD8 T cells in ankylosing spondylitis. Notes on the study in general: Some motif variants were previously reported in reactive arthritis synovial fluid and blood. Reports say disease-linked clones showed up significantly more in matched ankylosing spondylitis synovial fluid. Within ankylosing spondylitis blood, a TCR beta motif made up of roughly eight highly homologous variants appeared to be characteristic.

This clonotype has ten or more counts. Its antigen is not identified. Per the germline V gene, CDR1 is SEHNR and CDR2 is FQNEAQ (reference sequence). The V end lost 5 bases, the J end lost 2 bases, and 14 bases lay between the germline ends. This CDR3 region has 15 residues. As the method for making TCR beta libraries, quantitative 5'-RACE with molecular barcodes was used. TCRdb redid the calling of the 5' RACE reads with MiXCR, one entry per CDR3 protein. The profile shows fewer than 550,000 distinct CDR3 sequences, roughly 5.3% of them singletons. The chain has TRBV7-9 and TRBJ2-3, with a weak D call TRBD1 (6 bases). The sequence was obtained from a male donor with ankylosing spondylitis. Material: blood, either unsorted or a sorted T cell fraction (not recorded which). In DNA form, the CDR3 reads TGTGCCAGCAGCCGCCGACAGGAGGACACAGATACGCAGTATTTT. Translated, it gives CASSRRQEDTDTQYF.